This T cell receptor (beta chain) was recovered during a study of blood T cells in healthy people across ages. Each donor supplied about 9.6 milliliters of peripheral blood. PBMCs were isolated at a quantity of at least 6 million per sample. This clonotype has at least ten counts. The CDR3 has 14 residues. Germline CDR1 is SNHLY and CDR2 is FYNNEI. Deletions cut 5 bases from V and 7 bases from J, with 15 bases between. A second about 6 to 12 cycle PCR used barcoded and J-beta primers. Every cDNA was tagged by a template-switch adaptor with 12 random nucleotides. Every individual sample yielded 2.5 million or more paired-end reads (each containing CDR3). TCRdb redid the calling of the 5' RACE reads with MiXCR, one entry per CDR3 protein. The sample gives approximately 810,000 distinct CDR3 sequences, around 28% of which show up once; roughly 17% is in the top ten.

This clonotype was sampled from a woman over 75 in good health. The chain joins TRBV2 to TRBJ1-5, with D unclear. Sample: blood. CDR3 sequence: CASSRTRLGQPQHF. The CDR3, as DNA: TGTGCCAGCAGTAGGACTCGGCTGGGGCAGCCCCAGCATTTT. The full variable domain, completed using reference TRBV2 and TRBJ1-5, is EPEVTQTPSHQVTQMGQEVILRCVPISNHLYFYWYRQILGQKVEFLVSFYNNEISEKSEIFDDQFSVERPDGSNFTLKIRSTKLEDSAMYFCASSRTRLGQPQHFGDGTRLSIL.